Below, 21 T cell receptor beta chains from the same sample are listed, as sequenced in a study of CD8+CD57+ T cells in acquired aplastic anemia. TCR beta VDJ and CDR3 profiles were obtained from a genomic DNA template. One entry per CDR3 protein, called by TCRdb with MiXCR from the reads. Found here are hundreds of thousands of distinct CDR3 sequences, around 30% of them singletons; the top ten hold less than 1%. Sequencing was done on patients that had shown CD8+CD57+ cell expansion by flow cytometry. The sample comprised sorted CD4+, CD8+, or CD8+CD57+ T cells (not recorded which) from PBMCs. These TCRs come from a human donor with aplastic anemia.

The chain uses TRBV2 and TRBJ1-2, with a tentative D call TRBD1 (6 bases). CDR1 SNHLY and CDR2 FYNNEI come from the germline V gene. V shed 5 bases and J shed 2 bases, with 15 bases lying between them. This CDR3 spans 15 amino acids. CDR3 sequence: CASSLIAGANYGYTF. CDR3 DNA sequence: TGTGCCAGCAGTTTAATCGCAGGGGCCAACTATGGCTACACCTTC.

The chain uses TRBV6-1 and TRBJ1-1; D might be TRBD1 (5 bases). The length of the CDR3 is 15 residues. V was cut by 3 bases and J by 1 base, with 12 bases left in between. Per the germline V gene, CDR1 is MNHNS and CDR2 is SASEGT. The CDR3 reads CASSDLGVENTEAFF. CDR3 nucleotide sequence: TGTGCCAGCAGTGATCTAGGGGTTGAGAACACTGAAGCTTTCTTT.

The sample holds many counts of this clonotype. DNA for the CDR3: TGTGCCAGCAGCGTCCAAGGGCGGAGCACTGAAGCTTTCTTT. Residues: CASSVQGRSTEAFF. This chain uses TRBV9 with TRBJ1-1, with no clear D. Germline CDR1 SGDLS, CDR2 YYNGEE. V was trimmed by 2 bases and J by 4 bases, leaving 12 bases between them. The CDR3 covers 14 residues.

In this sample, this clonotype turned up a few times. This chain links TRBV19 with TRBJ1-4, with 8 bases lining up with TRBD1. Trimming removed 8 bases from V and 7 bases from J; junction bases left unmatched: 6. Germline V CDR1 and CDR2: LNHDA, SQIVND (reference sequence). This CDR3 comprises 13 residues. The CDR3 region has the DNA TGTGCCAGTTGTGACAGGGGATCTGAAAAACTGTTTTTT. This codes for CASCDRGSEKLFF.

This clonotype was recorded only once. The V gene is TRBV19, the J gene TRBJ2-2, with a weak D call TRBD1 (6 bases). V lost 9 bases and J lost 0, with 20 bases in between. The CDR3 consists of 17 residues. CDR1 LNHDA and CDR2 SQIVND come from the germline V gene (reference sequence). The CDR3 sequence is CASSPITGKANTGELFF. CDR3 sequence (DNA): TGTGCCAGCAGCCCAATTACAGGGAAAGCGAACACCGGGGAGCTGTTTTTT.

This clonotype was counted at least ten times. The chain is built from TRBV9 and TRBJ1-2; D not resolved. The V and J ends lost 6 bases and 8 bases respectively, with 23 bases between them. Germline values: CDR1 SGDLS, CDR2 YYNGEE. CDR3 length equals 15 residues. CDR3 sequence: CASTPGRAWKHGYTF. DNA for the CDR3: TGTGCCAGCACCCCAGGCCGGGCTTGGAAGCACGGCTACACCTTC.

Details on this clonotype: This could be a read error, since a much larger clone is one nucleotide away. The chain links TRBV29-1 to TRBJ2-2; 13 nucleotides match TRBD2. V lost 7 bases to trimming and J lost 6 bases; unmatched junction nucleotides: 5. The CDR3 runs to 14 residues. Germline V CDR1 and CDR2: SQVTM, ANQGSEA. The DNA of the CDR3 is TGCAGCGGGGGACTAGCGGGAAGAGCCGGGGAGCTGTTTTTT. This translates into CSGGLAGRAGELFF.

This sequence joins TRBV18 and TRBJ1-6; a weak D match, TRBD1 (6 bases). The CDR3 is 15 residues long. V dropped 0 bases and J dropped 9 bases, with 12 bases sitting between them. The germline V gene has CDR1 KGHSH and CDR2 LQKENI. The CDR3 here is CASSPPTGRGSPLHF. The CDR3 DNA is TGTGCCAGCTCACCACCGACAGGCCGGGGTTCACCCCTCCACTTT.

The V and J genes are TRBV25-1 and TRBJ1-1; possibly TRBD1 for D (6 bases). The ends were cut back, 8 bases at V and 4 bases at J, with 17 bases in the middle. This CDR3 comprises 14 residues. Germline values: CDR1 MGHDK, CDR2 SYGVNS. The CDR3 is CASSPPARGTEAFF. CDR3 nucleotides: TGTGCCAGCTCACCACCGGCCAGGGGCACTGAAGCTTTCTTT. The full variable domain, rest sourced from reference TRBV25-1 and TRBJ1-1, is EADIYQTPRYLVIGTGKKITLECSQTMGHDKMYWYQQDPGMELHLIHYSYGVNSTEKGDLSSESTVSRIRTEHFPLTLESARPSHTSQYLCASSPPARGTEAFFGQGTRLTVV.

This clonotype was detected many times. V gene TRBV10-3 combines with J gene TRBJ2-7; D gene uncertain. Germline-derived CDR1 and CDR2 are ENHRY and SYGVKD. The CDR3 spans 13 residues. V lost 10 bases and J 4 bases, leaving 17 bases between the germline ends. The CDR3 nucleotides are TGTGCCAGCAGCTTACCCCCTACGTACGAGCAGTACTTC. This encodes CASSLPPTYEQYF.

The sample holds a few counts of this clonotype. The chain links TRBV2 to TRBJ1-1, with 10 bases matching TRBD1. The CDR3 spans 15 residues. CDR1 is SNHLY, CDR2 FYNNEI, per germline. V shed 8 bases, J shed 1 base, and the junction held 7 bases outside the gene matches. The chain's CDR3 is CASSPRQGANTEAFF. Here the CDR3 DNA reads TGTGCCAGCTCACCCCGACAGGGGGCGAACACTGAAGCTTTCTTT. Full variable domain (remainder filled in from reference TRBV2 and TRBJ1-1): EPEVTQTPSHQVTQMGQEVILRCVPISNHLYFYWYRQILGQKVEFLVSFYNNEISEKSEIFDDQFSVERPDGSNFTLKIRSTKLEDSAMYFCASSPRQGANTEAFFGQGTRLTVV.

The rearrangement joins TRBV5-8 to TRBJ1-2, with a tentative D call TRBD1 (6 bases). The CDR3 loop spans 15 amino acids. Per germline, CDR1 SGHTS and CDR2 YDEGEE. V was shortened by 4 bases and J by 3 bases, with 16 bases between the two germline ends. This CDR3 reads CASSPGQPWDYGYTF. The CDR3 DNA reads TGTGCCAGCAGCCCGGGACAACCCTGGGACTATGGCTACACCTTC.

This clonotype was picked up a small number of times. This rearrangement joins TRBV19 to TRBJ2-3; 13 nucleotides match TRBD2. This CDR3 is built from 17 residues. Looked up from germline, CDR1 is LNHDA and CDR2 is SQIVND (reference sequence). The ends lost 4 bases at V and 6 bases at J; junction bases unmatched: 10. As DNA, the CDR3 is TGTGCCAGTAGTAAGGGACTAGCGGGACCGCATTTGGATACGCAGTATTTT. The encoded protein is CASSKGLAGPHLDTQYF. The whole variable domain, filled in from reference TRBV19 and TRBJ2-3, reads DGGITQSPKYLFRKEGQNVTLSCEQNLNHDAMYWYRQDPGQGLRLIYYSQIVNDFQKGDIAEGYSVSREKKESFPLTVTSAQKNPTAFYLCASSKGLAGPHLDTQYFGPGTRLTVL.

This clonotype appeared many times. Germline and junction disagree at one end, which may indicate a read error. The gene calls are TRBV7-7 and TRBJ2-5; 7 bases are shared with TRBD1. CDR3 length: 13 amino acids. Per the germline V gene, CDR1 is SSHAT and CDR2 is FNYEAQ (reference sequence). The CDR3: CASSAGTEETQYF. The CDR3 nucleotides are TGTGCTAGCAGCGCCGGGACAGAAGAGACCCAGTACTTC. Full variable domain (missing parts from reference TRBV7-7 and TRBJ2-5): GAGVSQSPRYKVTKRGQDVTLRCDPISSHATLYWYQQALGQGPEFLTYFNYEAQPDKSGLPSDRFSAERPEGSISTLTIQRTEQRDSAMYRCASSAGTEETQYFGPGTRLLVL.

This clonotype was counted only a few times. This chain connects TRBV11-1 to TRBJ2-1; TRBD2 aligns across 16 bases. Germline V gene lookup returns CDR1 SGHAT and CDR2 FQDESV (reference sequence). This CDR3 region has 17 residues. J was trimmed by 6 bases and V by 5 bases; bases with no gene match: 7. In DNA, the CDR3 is TGTGCCAGCAGCGCCTCGGGACTAGCGGGAGGGTCCAATGAGCAGTTCTTC. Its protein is CASSASGLAGGSNEQFF. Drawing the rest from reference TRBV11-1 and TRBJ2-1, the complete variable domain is EAEVAQSPRYKITEKSQAVAFWCDPISGHATLYWYRQILGQGPELLVQFQDESVVDDSQLPKDRFSAERLKGVDSTLKIQPAELGDSAMYLCASSASGLAGGSNEQFFGPGTRLTVL.

The CDR3 region is CASSYGNRDQPQHF. CDR3 in DNA: TGTGCCAGCAGCTATGGTAACCGGGATCAGCCCCAGCATTTT. The chain links TRBV27 to TRBJ1-5; no clear D. The CDR3 runs to 14 residues. V was cut by 6 bases and J by 5 bases, with 14 bases left in between. Per the germline V gene, CDR1 is MNHEY and CDR2 is SMNVEV (reference sequence).

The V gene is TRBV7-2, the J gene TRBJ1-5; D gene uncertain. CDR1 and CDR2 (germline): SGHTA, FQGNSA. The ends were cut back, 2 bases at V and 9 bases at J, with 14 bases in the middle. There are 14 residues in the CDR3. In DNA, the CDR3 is TGTGCCAGCAGCTTATTAGGGTTCGATCGGCCCCAGCATTTT. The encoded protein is CASSLLGFDRPQHF. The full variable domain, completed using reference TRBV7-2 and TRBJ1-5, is GAGVSQSPSNKVTEKGKDVELRCDPISGHTALYWYRQSLGQGLEFLIYFQGNSAPDKSGLPSDRFSAERTGGSVSTLTIQRTQQEDSAVYLCASSLLGFDRPQHFGDGTRLSIL.

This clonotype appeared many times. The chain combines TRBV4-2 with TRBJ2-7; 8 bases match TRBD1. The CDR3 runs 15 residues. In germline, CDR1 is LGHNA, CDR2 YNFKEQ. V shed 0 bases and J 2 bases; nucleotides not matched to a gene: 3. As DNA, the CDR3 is TGTGCCAGCAGCCAAGATTGGACAGGGACCTACGAGCAGTACTTC. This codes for CASSQDWTGTYEQYF.

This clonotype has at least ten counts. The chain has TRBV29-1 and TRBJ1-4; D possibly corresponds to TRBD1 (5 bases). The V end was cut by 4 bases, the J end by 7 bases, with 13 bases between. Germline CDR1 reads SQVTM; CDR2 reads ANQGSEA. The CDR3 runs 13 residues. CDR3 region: CSVGDSRGEKLFF. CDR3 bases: TGCAGCGTTGGGGACTCGCGGGGTGAAAAACTGTTTTTT.

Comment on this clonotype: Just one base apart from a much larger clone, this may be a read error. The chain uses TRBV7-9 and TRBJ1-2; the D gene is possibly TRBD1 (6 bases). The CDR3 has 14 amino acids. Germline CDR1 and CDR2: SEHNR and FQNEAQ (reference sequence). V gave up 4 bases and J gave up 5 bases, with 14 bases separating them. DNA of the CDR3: TGTGCCAGCAGCTCCGAGCGGGGGACATATGGCTACACCTTC. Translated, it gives CASSSERGTYGYTF.

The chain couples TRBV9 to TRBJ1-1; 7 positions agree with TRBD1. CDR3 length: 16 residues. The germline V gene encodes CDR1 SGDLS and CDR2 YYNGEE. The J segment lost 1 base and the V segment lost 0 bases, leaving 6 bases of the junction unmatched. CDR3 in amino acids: CASSVVNNRGNTEAFF. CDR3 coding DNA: TGTGCCAGCAGCGTAGTGAATAACAGGGGGAACACTGAAGCTTTCTTT.